Listed below are T cell receptor beta chains from one sample, sequenced in a study of T-cell memory formation after mild COVID-19. One entry per CDR3 protein results from TCRdb running MiXCR on the 5' RACE reads. The sample has 350,000 to 450,000 distinct CDR3 sequences, approximately 15% seen once. The sequenced sample was PBMCs or a T cell subset sorted from them (not recorded which). The receptor set was obtained from a young man who had mild COVID-19 (a few samples of this study predate the infection). Cell type and time point are not known. The CDR3 runs from the conserved cysteine through the conserved F or W. Fields, in order: CDR3 length, J gene, V gene, CDR3 protein.

len: 15; j_gene: TRBJ2-7; v_gene: TRBV20-1; CDR3aa: CSALLPGRTDYEQYF
len: 15; j_gene: TRBJ2-2; v_gene: TRBV5-4; CDR3aa: CATTPSGTATGELFF
len: 15; j_gene: TRBJ1-6; v_gene: TRBV27; CDR3aa: CASTPRDRQNSPLHF
len: 12; j_gene: TRBJ1-2; v_gene: TRBV10-3; CDR3aa: CAISAGDYGYTF
len: 19; j_gene: TRBJ2-6; v_gene: TRBV7-2; CDR3aa: CASSFRRGGFPSGANVLTF
len: 15; j_gene: TRBJ2-3; v_gene: TRBV11-3; CDR3aa: CASSPGGLVADTQYF
len: 14; j_gene: TRBJ1-1; v_gene: TRBV7-9; CDR3aa: CASTSRGAETEAFF
len: 16; j_gene: TRBJ2-2; v_gene: TRBV9; CDR3aa: CASSVHRGIDTGELFF
len: 14; j_gene: TRBJ1-4; v_gene: TRBV5-1; CDR3aa: CASSGAGTGEKLFF
len: 14; j_gene: TRBJ2-3; v_gene: TRBV6-4; CDR3aa: CASSGQINSDTQYF
len: 17; j_gene: TRBJ2-3; v_gene: TRBV4-2; CDR3aa: CASSQTLAGTSTDTQYF
len: 14; j_gene: TRBJ2-5; v_gene: TRBV30; CDR3aa: CAWDRGGAEGTQYF
len: 13; j_gene: TRBJ1-3; v_gene: TRBV20-1; CDR3aa: CSAGLEGGNTIYF
len: 13; j_gene: TRBJ2-3; v_gene: TRBV6-2/TRBV6-3; CDR3aa: CASSYTLRDTQYF
len: 15; j_gene: TRBJ1-2; v_gene: TRBV30; CDR3aa: CAWSLGYGVGSGYTF
len: 15; j_gene: TRBJ2-1; v_gene: TRBV6-5; CDR3aa: CASRRLGGGYNEQFF
len: 14; j_gene: TRBJ2-3; v_gene: TRBV6-1; CDR3aa: CASSEGWGTDTQYF
len: 15; j_gene: TRBJ1-5; v_gene: TRBV15; CDR3aa: CATSPDRGLNQPQHF
len: 15; j_gene: TRBJ1-5; v_gene: TRBV10-3; CDR3aa: CAISESETRNQPQHF
len: 11; j_gene: TRBJ1-2; v_gene: TRBV3-1; CDR3aa: CASSQGGGYTF
len: 16; j_gene: TRBJ2-5; v_gene: TRBV7-2; CDR3aa: CASSLDWGSSGGTQYF
len: 15; j_gene: TRBJ1-4; v_gene: TRBV3-1; CDR3aa: CASSQRGTLYEKLFF
len: 14; j_gene: TRBJ2-3; v_gene: TRBV29-1; CDR3aa: CSVAGSLSTDTQYF
len: 16; j_gene: TRBJ2-3; v_gene: TRBV9; CDR3aa: CASSVGVAGGSATQYF
len: 15; j_gene: TRBJ1-1; v_gene: TRBV6-5; CDR3aa: CASSDIRQVGTEAFF
len: 15; j_gene: TRBJ1-2; v_gene: TRBV3-1; CDR3aa: CASSHPGVTNYGYTF
len: 18; j_gene: TRBJ2-3; v_gene: TRBV6-5; CDR3aa: CASSYRGGLPYSTDTQYF
len: 13; j_gene: TRBJ2-1; v_gene: TRBV20-1; CDR3aa: CSATGTVFSEQFF
len: 14; j_gene: TRBJ2-5; v_gene: TRBV20-1; CDR3aa: CSARDSLATKTQYF
len: 14; j_gene: TRBJ1-1; v_gene: TRBV6-1; CDR3aa: CASSDWGMNTEAFF
len: 12; j_gene: TRBJ2-5; v_gene: TRBV30; CDR3aa: CASAPTRETQYF
len: 13; j_gene: TRBJ1-6; v_gene: TRBV15; CDR3aa: CATAGLYNSPLHF
len: 14; j_gene: TRBJ2-3; v_gene: TRBV7-6; CDR3aa: CASSRTPRADTQYF
len: 13; j_gene: TRBJ2-7; v_gene: TRBV7-9; CDR3aa: CASSPVGGYEQYF
len: 13; j_gene: TRBJ2-1; v_gene: TRBV7-3; CDR3aa: CASSYAGGGEQFF
len: 14; j_gene: TRBJ1-3; v_gene: TRBV6-5; CDR3aa: CASSATEGGNTIYF
len: 15; j_gene: TRBJ1-4; v_gene: TRBV6-2/TRBV6-3; CDR3aa: CASSPAGQGARGLFF
len: 13; j_gene: TRBJ1-1; v_gene: TRBV28; CDR3aa: CASTTLSGLVAFF